This entry lists 13 T cell receptor beta chains sequenced from one sample in a study of blood T cell repertoires in COVID-19. Data came from immunoSEQ multiplex PCR; TCRdb stores just in-frame clones and leaves some out. Here the sample spans some 370,000 clones, approximately 88% being singletons. The specimen was peripheral blood. Receptors originate from a man aged 35-49 years with acute or convalescent COVID-19.

The gene calls are TRBV5-4 and TRBJ1-4; TRBD1 aligns across 7 bases. This CDR3 spans 15 amino acids. Germline V gene data show CDR1 as SGHNT and CDR2 as YYREEE (reference sequence). V shed 4 bases and J 4 bases; nucleotides not matched to a gene: 7. CDR3: CASSPWTGDNEKLFF. As DNA, the CDR3 is TGTGCCAGCAGCCCGTGGACAGGAGATAATGAAAAACTGTTTTTT.

The J gene is TRBJ1-5, the V gene TRBV19, with TRBD1 matching over 7 bases. The germline V gene encodes CDR1 LNHDA and CDR2 SQIVND (reference sequence). V lost 6 bases, J lost 5 bases, and 7 bases stayed unmatched. This CDR3 contains 14 residues. The CDR3 DNA reads as TGTGCCAGTAGAAGAGGACAGGTCGATCAGCCCCAGCATTTT. It translates to CASRRGQVDQPQHF.

The chain couples TRBV30 to TRBJ1-2; D uncertain. CDR1 GTSNPN and CDR2 SVGIG come from the germline V gene (reference sequence). The CDR3 totals 11 residues. V lost 2 bases and J 8 bases, leaving 9 bases between the germline ends. Here the CDR3 DNA reads TGTGCCTGGAGTAAATCTATGGGCTACACCTTC. It encodes CAWSKSMGYTF.

The chain joins TRBV5-1 to TRBJ1-2; D is perhaps TRBD1 (6 bases). This CDR3 is 14 amino acids long. Germline CDR1 SGHRS, CDR2 YFSETQ. Trimming stripped 0 bases from V and 5 bases from J, with 11 bases between. The CDR3 nucleotides read TGCGCCAGCAGCTTGGGGACAGACCCTTATGGCTACACCTTC. Protein product: CASSLGTDPYGYTF.

Notes on this clone: One base away lies a much larger clone, so this may be a sequencing read error. This chain uses TRBV5-1 with TRBJ2-4, with 8 bases matching TRBD2. The CDR3 has 14 amino acids. From germline, CDR1 is SGHRS and CDR2 YFSETQ. Trimming cost V 3 bases and J 8 bases; bases outside gene matches: 7. CDR3 DNA sequence: TGCGCCAGCAGCTGGGGGCGGGGGGAAGACATTCAGTACTTC. Translation gives CASSWGRGEDIQYF.

This clone has only one observation. The CDR3 DNA is TGTGCCAGCAGCACACAGGGGACCTATGGCTACACCTTC. Its translation is CASSTQGTYGYTF. This chain joins TRBV7-9 and TRBJ1-2; 7 bases map to TRBD1. Germline lookup yields CDR1 SEHNR and CDR2 FQNEAQ (reference sequence). V shed 5 bases, J shed 4 bases, and the junction held 4 bases outside the gene matches. This CDR3 is 13 amino acids long.

The chain combines TRBV4-2 with TRBJ2-3, with a possible D match to TRBD2 (5 bases). Germline CDR1 is LGHNA and CDR2 is YNFKEQ. The CDR3 is made up of 16 amino acids. V lost 0 bases, J lost 0 bases, and 10 bases lay in between. CDR3 DNA: TGTGCCAGCAGCCAAGAGCTAAGGACTAGCACAGATACGCAGTATTTT. Translation: CASSQELRTSTDTQYF.

The chain employs TRBV4-1 and TRBJ1-2; TRBD1 might be the D (5 bases). V lost 3 bases, J lost 4 bases, and 9 bases lay in between. Germline-derived CDR1 and CDR2 are MGHRA and YSYEKL. The length of the CDR3 is 13 residues. The DNA of the CDR3 is TGCGCCAGCAGCCAGACAGACTCCTATGGCTACACCTTC. This gives the protein CASSQTDSYGYTF.

V usage is TRBV20-1 and J usage is TRBJ2-3; 15 bases match TRBD2. Trimming took 3 bases from V and 8 from J; bases not matched to a gene: 6. Germline V CDR1 and CDR2: DFQATT, SNEGSKA (reference sequence). The CDR3 length is 15 residues. CDR3 protein: CSASRTSGGAGTQYF. The CDR3 nucleotides are TGCAGTGCTAGTCGGACTAGCGGGGGGGCAGGTACGCAGTATTTT.

The chain joins TRBV4-2 to TRBJ1-6, with D uncertain. Germline CDR1 and CDR2: LGHNA and YNFKEQ. This CDR3 has 15 residues. V was trimmed by 1 base and J by 4 bases, leaving 8 bases between them. The CDR3: CASSQVLGYNSPLHF. CDR3 sequence (DNA): TGTGCCAGCAGCCAAGTCCTCGGTTATAATTCACCCCTCCACTTT.

This chain joins TRBV10-3 and TRBJ1-2; 7 bases align to TRBD1. This CDR3 contains 17 residues. Trimming removed 0 bases from V and 1 base from J; junction bases left unmatched: 8. Germline CDR1 is ENHRY and CDR2 is SYGVKD. CDR3 amino acids: CAISESRPGQYNYGYTF. The CDR3, as DNA: TGTGCCATCAGTGAGTCGAGGCCGGGACAGTATAACTATGGCTACACCTTC.

The count of this clone is one. The rearrangement joins TRBV27 to TRBJ2-1; a possible D gene is TRBD1 (6 bases). V shed 4 bases and J shed 0 bases, with 16 bases lying between them. The CDR3 runs 17 residues. Germline CDR1 is MNHEY and CDR2 is SMNVEV (reference sequence). CDR3 sequence reads: CASSYSDGTRSYNEQFF. DNA of the CDR3: TGTGCCAGCAGTTATTCAGACGGGACACGCTCCTACAATGAGCAGTTCTTC.

In DNA, the CDR3 is TGTGCCAGCAGCTTCGGATTACAGGGGCGCAACAATGAGCAGTTCTTC. Translation: CASSFGLQGRNNEQFF. The J gene is TRBJ2-1, the V gene TRBV11-2, with 7 bases identical to TRBD1. Germline V gene lookup returns CDR1 SGHAT and CDR2 FQNNGV. CDR3 length: 16 amino acids. V shed 3 bases and J 5 bases; nucleotides not matched to a gene: 10.